These 21 T cell receptor beta chains came from one sample sequenced in a study of T cell repertoires in cytomegalovirus infection. TCRdb re-analysed the reads in MiXCR, keeping a single row per CDR3 protein. The data show around 210,000 distinct CDR3 sequences, about 5.9% seen once. The sample was PBMCs. These receptors originate from a human donor in good health (CMV status not recorded). Some clones in this sample may be carry-over from other donors' samples.

This clonotype was seen at least ten times. V usage is TRBV10-3 and J usage is TRBJ1-5, with 7 bases that match TRBD1. From germline, CDR1 is ENHRY and CDR2 SYGVKD. This CDR3 contains 16 residues. V was pared by 0 bases and J by 0 bases, with 2 bases of the junction left unmatched. In DNA, the CDR3 is TGTGCCATCAGTGAGTCGGGACAGCATAGCAATCAGCCCCAGCATTTT. This gives the protein CAISESGQHSNQPQHF.

V and J are TRBV2 and TRBJ2-7, with D perhaps matching TRBD2 (6 bases). V was pared by 1 base and J by 5 bases, with 12 bases between. Per the germline V gene, CDR1 is SNHLY and CDR2 is FYNNEI. There are 14 residues in the CDR3. The CDR3 loop is CASSEVISGDEQYF. For the CDR3, the DNA is TGTGCCAGCAGTGAAGTAATCTCGGGGGACGAGCAGTACTTC.

The V gene is TRBV6-5, the J gene TRBJ1-6; weak D call: TRBD1 (6 bases). CDR3 size: 15 residues. V lost 6 bases and J lost 10, with 19 bases in between. Germline CDR1 MNHEY, CDR2 SVGAGI. CDR3 nucleotide sequence: TGTGCCAGCAGCCGAGTGGGGGGCGTAGGGTCACCCCTCCACTTT. It translates to CASSRVGGVGSPLHF.

This clonotype was picked up many times. The DNA for the CDR3 is TGTGCCAGCAGTGCCGGCGCGGGGGGGCGACATGAGCAGTTCTTC. It translates to CASSAGAGGRHEQFF. The chain recombines TRBV2 with TRBJ2-1; 9 nucleotides line up with TRBD2. The CDR3 sequence is 15 residues long. Germline V gene sequence: CDR1 SNHLY, CDR2 FYNNEI. J gave up 8 bases and V 4 bases, and 9 bases lay outside the gene matches.

This clonotype was seen ten or more times. The genes are TRBV28 and TRBJ2-2; 9 bases line up with TRBD2. The CDR3 has 16 residues. Germline lookup yields CDR1 MDHEN and CDR2 SYDVKM. Trimming cost V 5 bases and J 6 bases; bases outside gene matches: 10. The CDR3 loop reads CASSPFAGGPAGELFF. The CDR3 DNA reads as TGTGCCAGCAGTCCCTTCGCGGGGGGGCCTGCCGGGGAGCTGTTTTTT.

The CDR3 loop reads CASSKRAGGVINQPQHF. CDR3 nucleotides: TGTGCCAGCAGTAAGAGGGCAGGGGGCGTTATCAATCAGCCCCAGCATTTT. J is TRBJ1-5 and V is TRBV28, with 8 bases fitting TRBD1. J gave up 3 bases and V 5 bases, and 12 bases lay outside the gene matches. The CDR3 is 17 residues long. CDR1 and CDR2 from the germline V gene are MDHEN and SYDVKM.

This clonotype was recorded many times. CDR3 residues: CAIRGDRGNEKLFF. The CDR3, as DNA: TGTGCCATCAGGGGGGACAGGGGGAATGAAAAACTGTTTTTT. The genes are TRBV10-3 and TRBJ1-4; 11 bases are a match to TRBD1. CDR3 length: 14 amino acids. J was trimmed by 5 bases and V by 6 bases; bases with no gene match: 2. CDR1 is ENHRY and CDR2 is SYGVKD in the germline V gene.

In this sample, this clonotype turned up many times. The chain is built from TRBV5-6 and TRBJ2-1, with TRBD2 as a possible D gene (7 bases). Trimming left V 6 bases short and J 3 bases short, with 25 bases between. Germline-derived CDR1 and CDR2 are SGHDT and YYEEEE. This CDR3 comprises 18 residues. The CDR3 DNA is TGTGCCAGCACCCTTTTGGTCCCACGGGGGGCAGGCTACAATGAGCAGTTCTTC. This codes for CASTLLVPRGAGYNEQFF.

This clonotype was observed many times. V usage is TRBV20-1 and J usage is TRBJ1-1; unclear D gene. The CDR3 length is 11 residues. The V end lost 6 bases, the J end lost 11 bases, and 16 bases lay between the germline ends. Germline V lookup: CDR1 DFQATT, CDR2 SNEGSKA (reference sequence). This CDR3 is CSASPGPGAFF. In DNA, the CDR3 is TGCAGTGCCAGCCCCGGCCCGGGGGCTTTCTTT.

With respect to this clonotype: A much larger clonotype is one base distant, so this may be a read error. The gene calls are TRBV20-1 and TRBJ1-1; D remains ambiguous. From germline, CDR1 is DFQATT and CDR2 SNEGSKA (reference sequence). CDR3 length: 13 amino acids. V was shortened by 7 bases and J by 0 bases, with 12 bases between the two germline ends. The CDR3 nucleotides are TGCAGTGGCCCGACCCCTGTGAACACTGAAGCTTTCTTT. This translates into CSGPTPVNTEAFF.

This clonotype was picked up many times. The chain is built from TRBV2 and TRBJ2-5; a possible D gene is TRBD2 (5 bases). V lost 6 bases, J lost 4 bases, and 15 bases lay in between. The V gene's germline CDR1 is SNHLY and CDR2 FYNNEI. CDR3 length equals 14 residues. Here the CDR3 DNA reads TGTGCCAGCAGGCGGCCGGGAATGGGAGAGACCCAGTACTTC. This codes for CASRRPGMGETQYF.

This clonotype appeared many times. The gene calls are TRBV7-2 and TRBJ1-5; possibly TRBD1 for D (5 bases). V was cut by 1 base and J by 0 bases, with 16 bases left in between. CDR3 length equals 18 residues. Germline CDR1 SGHTA, CDR2 FQGNSA. CDR3 DNA sequence: TGTGCCAGCAGCTTAGAACGGGTCGGACACTATAGCAATCAGCCCCAGCATTTT. This sequence encodes CASSLERVGHYSNQPQHF.

The chain uses TRBV29-1 and TRBJ2-1; D is perhaps TRBD2 (7 bases). Germline values: CDR1 SQVTM, CDR2 ANQGSEA. The germline V and J ends were trimmed by 5 bases and 1 base, with 15 bases remaining between them. This CDR3 contains 15 residues. CDR3: CSVWGGPYSYNEQFF. The CDR3 DNA is TGCAGCGTTTGGGGGGGGCCATATTCCTACAATGAGCAGTTCTTC.

This clonotype occurred many times. The V call is TRBV5-6, the J call TRBJ1-1, with D uncertain. Germline lookup yields CDR1 SGHDT and CDR2 YYEEEE. CDR3 length equals 17 residues. Between the trimmed V and J ends, which lost 2 bases and 1 base, there was a span of 18 bases. This chain's CDR3 is CASSFLNGDSKNTEAFF. As DNA, the CDR3 is TGTGCCAGCAGCTTTTTAAATGGGGATTCCAAGAACACTGAAGCTTTCTTT.

There are many counts of this clonotype. The rearrangement links TRBV12-3 or TRBV12-4 to TRBJ1-2; D gene ambiguous. The ends were cut back, 6 bases at V and 7 bases at J, with 18 bases in the middle. This CDR3 region has 14 residues. The CDR3 DNA reads as TGTGCCAGCAGAAAGGCCAGTTCTTCGTCTGGCTACACCTTC. This gives the protein CASRKASSSSGYTF.

This clonotype was detected many times. The chain uses TRBV7-2 and TRBJ1-2, with D uncertain. Trimming stripped 2 bases from V and 5 bases from J, with 9 bases between. Looked up from germline, CDR1 is SGHTA and CDR2 is FQGNSA. The CDR3 sequence is 13 residues long. The DNA for the CDR3 is TGTGCCAGCAGCTTAAGACATGAATATGGCTACACCTTC. This gives the protein CASSLRHEYGYTF.

This clonotype appeared many times. This sequence joins TRBV5-1 and TRBJ1-1; a possible D gene is TRBD1 (5 bases). Trimming shortened V by 4 bases and J by 1 base, and 14 bases separated the two germline ends. Germline V gene sequence: CDR1 SGHRS, CDR2 YFSETQ. There are 15 residues in the CDR3. The CDR3 region is CASSHRWGTNTEAFF. The CDR3 DNA reads TGCGCCAGCAGCCACCGGTGGGGGACGAACACTGAAGCTTTCTTT.

This clonotype has a count of ten or more. The gene calls are TRBV6-1 and TRBJ1-5; no definite D call. Germline CDR1 reads MNHNS; CDR2 reads SASEGT. The CDR3 is made up of 13 amino acids. Trimming cost V 5 bases and J 5 bases, with 10 bases left between them. The CDR3 sequence: CASSRQRDQPQHF. In DNA, the CDR3 is TGTGCCAGCAGTCGGCAGCGCGATCAGCCCCAGCATTTT.

This clonotype was seen many times. The rearrangement joins TRBV29-1 to TRBJ1-4, with D perhaps matching TRBD1 (5 bases). This CDR3 has 13 residues. V was clipped by 6 bases and J by 4 bases, with 12 bases between them. From germline, CDR1 is SQVTM and CDR2 ANQGSEA. The CDR3 spells CSVGRDGNEKLFF. The CDR3 DNA is TGCAGCGTCGGCCGGGACGGTAATGAAAAACTGTTTTTT.

This clonotype was seen ten or more times. This chain connects TRBV7-9 to TRBJ2-7, with 9 nucleotides matching TRBD1. CDR3 length: 16 amino acids. Germline loops: CDR1 SEHNR, CDR2 FQNEAQ (reference sequence). Trimming cost V 2 bases and J 4 bases; bases outside gene matches: 9. The CDR3 is CASSLSPGQGPYEQYF. The CDR3 DNA sequence: TGTGCCAGCAGCTTATCCCCGGGACAGGGACCGTACGAGCAGTACTTC.

At least ten counts were recorded for this clonotype. The chain uses TRBV29-1 and TRBJ2-2; TRBD1 aligns across 8 bases. CDR1 is SQVTM and CDR2 is ANQGSEA in the germline V gene. V shed 3 bases, J shed 4 bases, and the junction held 7 bases outside the gene matches. The CDR3 has 15 amino acids. CDR3 residues: CSVDRGTGSTGELFF. In nucleotides, the CDR3 is TGCAGCGTTGATCGGGGGACAGGAAGCACCGGGGAGCTGTTTTTT.